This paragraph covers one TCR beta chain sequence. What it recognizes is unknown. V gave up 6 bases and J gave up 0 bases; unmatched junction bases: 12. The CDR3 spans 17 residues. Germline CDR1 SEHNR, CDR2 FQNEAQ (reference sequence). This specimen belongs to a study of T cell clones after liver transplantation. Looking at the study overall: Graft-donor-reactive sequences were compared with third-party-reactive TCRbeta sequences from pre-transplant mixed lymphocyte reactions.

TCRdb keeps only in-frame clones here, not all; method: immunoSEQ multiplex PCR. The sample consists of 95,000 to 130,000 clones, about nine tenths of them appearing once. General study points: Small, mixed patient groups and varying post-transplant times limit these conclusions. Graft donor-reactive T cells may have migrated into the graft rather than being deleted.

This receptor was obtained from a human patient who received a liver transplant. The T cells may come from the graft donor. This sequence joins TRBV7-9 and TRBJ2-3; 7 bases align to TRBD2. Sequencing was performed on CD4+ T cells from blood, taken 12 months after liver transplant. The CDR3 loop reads CASSLPPGRTSTDTQYF. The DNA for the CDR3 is TGTGCCAGCAGTTTGCCCCCCGGGAGGACTAGCACAGATACGCAGTATTTT.